A selection of T cell receptor beta chains follows, all from one sample in a study of post-analysis software for immune sequencing data. MiXCR, applied by TCRdb to the PCR reads, yields one record per CDR3 protein. The data show 650,000 to 850,000 distinct CDR3 sequences, 53% seen once. Sequenced sample: blood. Every receptor here comes from a girl aged 5 to 17 with multiple sclerosis. Each CDR3 is given with its conserved first and last residue. D genes are given only for firm matches. Some rows mark clone size as missing; the rest say once, few, many or name a class of expanded clone.

cdr3_aa cdr3_nt d_call v_call clone_size j_call
CSASGGVNNEQFF TGCAGTGCTAGCGGCGGGGTAAACAATGAGCAGTTCTTC - TRBV20-1 - TRBJ2-1
CATSRDRRDVADQNDLRTQYF TGTGCCACCAGCAGAGATCGCAGGGATGTAGCGGACCAAAACGACTTGAGGACCCAGTACTTC - TRBV15 - TRBJ2-5
CASSHLLARDSSYEQYF TGTGCTAGCAGTCACCTGCTTGCGCGGGATAGCTCCTACGAGCAGTACTTC - TRBV12-3/TRBV12-4 - TRBJ2-7
CASSWTGFNQPQHF TGTGCCAGCAGTTGGACAGGGTTCAATCAGCCCCAGCATTTT TRBD1 TRBV6-5 - TRBJ1-5
CSAPAGTSYEQYF TGCAGTGCCCCGGCAGGGACCTCCTACGAGCAGTACTTC - TRBV20-1 - TRBJ2-7
CASSDASGGAGETQYF TGTGCCAGCAGTGATGCTAGCGGGGGGGCCGGTGAGACCCAGTACTTC TRBD2 TRBV2 - TRBJ2-5
CSVEEGRRQGQETQYF TGCAGCGTTGAAGAAGGAAGGCGACAGGGACAAGAGACCCAGTACTTC TRBD1 TRBV29-1 - TRBJ2-5
CASSLVSPRDYEQYF TGTGCCAGCAGCTTAGTGTCCCCCAGGGACTACGAGCAGTACTTC - TRBV11-2 - TRBJ2-7
CASSVSGSNEQYF TGTGCCAGCAGCGTCAGCGGGAGCAACGAGCAGTACTTC TRBD2 TRBV9 - TRBJ2-7
CSAPGLAGGIGTDTQYF TGCAGTGCCCCAGGACTAGCGGGAGGAATTGGGACAGATACGCAGTATTTT TRBD2 TRBV20-1 few TRBJ2-3
CASSTQGLVADTQYF TGCGCCAGCAGCACTCAGGGGCTCGTCGCAGATACGCAGTATTTT - TRBV5-1 - TRBJ2-3
CASTEFDTQYF TGTGCCAGCACCGAGTTTGATACGCAGTATTTT - TRBV10-3 - TRBJ2-3
CASSLTLATEAFF TGTGCCAGCAGCTTGACTCTAGCCACTGAAGCTTTCTTT - TRBV7-3 few TRBJ1-1
CSARSAGRFPYEQYF TGCAGTGCTAGGTCAGCGGGACGGTTCCCTTACGAGCAGTACTTC TRBD2 TRBV20-1 few TRBJ2-7
CASGYTSGGYEQYF TGTGCTAGTGGTTATACTAGCGGGGGCTACGAGCAGTACTTC TRBD2 TRBV12-5 - TRBJ2-7
CASSPRLDHYEQYF TGTGCCAGCTCACCCCGACTGGACCACTACGAGCAGTACTTC - TRBV18 - TRBJ2-7
CASSIDRGTNYGYTF TGTGCCAGCAGCATCGACAGGGGAACGAACTATGGCTACACCTTC TRBD1 TRBV7-2 - TRBJ1-2
CASSGGLAGGPSTDTQYF TGTGCCAGCAGCGGAGGACTAGCGGGGGGCCCTAGCACAGATACGCAGTATTTT TRBD2 TRBV11-1 - TRBJ2-3
CSARPADRMNTEAFF TGCAGTGCTAGACCCGCGGACAGGATGAACACTGAAGCTTTCTTT TRBD1 TRBV20-1 - TRBJ1-1
CAISEGQGWYGYTF TGTGCCATCAGTGAGGGACAGGGGTGGTATGGCTACACCTTC TRBD1 TRBV10-3 - TRBJ1-2
CSATGGPSEQFF TGCAGTGCTACCGGGGGGCCAAGTGAGCAGTTCTTC - TRBV20-1 - TRBJ2-1
CASSPTPGGPNTGELFF TGTGCCAGCAGCCCGACCCCCGGAGGGCCGAACACCGGGGAGCTGTTTTTT - TRBV7-2 few TRBJ2-2